This T cell receptor (beta chain) was profiled in a study of T-cell memory formation after mild COVID-19. Study at large: TCR clusters largely stayed donor specific. The study, taken as a whole, reports: Most CD4+ clones that shrank were in CM and EM, while CD8+ ones turned up in EMRA. A balance of CD4 and CD8 characterized clones contracting day 15 to 85, whereas later expanders leaned CD4+.

The germline CDR1 and CDR2 sequences are SGHRS and YFSETQ. CDR3 length: 13 amino acids. The germline V and J ends were trimmed by 1 base and 7 bases, with 12 bases remaining between them. Of note for this clonotype: No antigen is known for it.

TCRdb reprocessed the 5' RACE reads via MiXCR and lists one record per CDR3 protein. Here the sample spans hundreds of thousands of distinct CDR3 sequences, approximately 15% being singletons. This sequence was found in a man in his late teens or twenties who had mild COVID-19 (a few samples of this study predate the infection). Cell type and time point are not known. The V gene is TRBV5-1, the J gene TRBJ2-7; possibly TRBD1 for D (6 bases). Sequenced input: PBMCs or a T cell subset sorted from them (not recorded which). CDR3 sequence: CASSLTGIGEQYF. In DNA, the CDR3 is TGCGCCAGCAGCTTGACAGGGATAGGGGAGCAGTACTTC.